The 15 T cell receptor beta chains below come from one sample, sequenced in a study of blood T cell repertoires in COVID-19. This table comes from immunoSEQ multiplex PCR, and its TCRdb copy is limited to in-frame clones, with some not included. The sample holds approximately 300,000 clones, 65% to 90% seen once. Sequencing used PBMCs or T cells enriched from blood (not recorded which). Receptor source: a young woman who had recovered from COVID-19.

This chain links TRBV24-1 with TRBJ2-1; 7 bases match TRBD1. There are 14 residues in the CDR3. Germline-derived CDR1 and CDR2 are KGHDR and SFDVKD. Trimming took 7 bases from V and 5 from J; bases not matched to a gene: 7. CDR3 region: CATRGTANHNEQFF. CDR3 DNA sequence: TGTGCCACCAGGGGGACAGCGAATCACAATGAGCAGTTCTTC.

The gene calls are TRBV7-2 and TRBJ1-5; TRBD1 might be the D (5 bases). The V end lost 2 bases, the J end lost 1 base, and 9 bases lay between the germline ends. CDR3 length: 15 residues. Germline lookup yields CDR1 SGHTA and CDR2 FQGNSA. The CDR3 nucleotides are TGTGCCAGCAGCTTAATACAGGACAGCAATCAGCCCCAGCATTTT. Translated: CASSLIQDSNQPQHF.

V and J are TRBV18 and TRBJ1-4; tentatively, D is TRBD1 (5 bases). This CDR3 contains 13 residues. Germline values: CDR1 KGHSH, CDR2 LQKENI. Trimming cost V 4 bases and J 8 bases, with 11 bases left between them. The CDR3 bases are TGTGCCAGCTCACGCAGCCAGGGCGAAAAACTGTTTTTT. This codes for CASSRSQGEKLFF.

The chain is built from TRBV28 and TRBJ2-3; D remains unclear. Trimming removed 5 bases from V and 1 base from J, with 16 bases in between. This CDR3 contains 16 residues. Looked up from germline, CDR1 is MDHEN and CDR2 is SYDVKM. The DNA of the CDR3 is TGTGCCAGCAGTCCCCGCCTCCGACAACGCACAGATACGCAGTATTTT. Protein: CASSPRLRQRTDTQYF.

The rearrangement uses TRBV6-5 and TRBJ2-5; no firm D call. Trimming pared 6 bases from V and 4 bases from J, leaving 18 bases between. This CDR3 is 15 amino acids long. In germline, CDR1 is MNHEY, CDR2 SVGAGI. DNA for the CDR3: TGTGCCAGCAGCCTCTCCCAGGATACTGGAGAGACCCAGTACTTC. Translating gives CASSLSQDTGETQYF.

The chain joins TRBV6-1 to TRBJ2-7, with TRBD2 identical over 12 bases. This CDR3 contains 16 residues. Germline V CDR1 and CDR2: MNHNS, SASEGT. Unmatched junction bases numbered 7, after V lost 2 bases and J lost 5 bases. The CDR3 DNA reads as TGTGCCAGCAGTGAAACTAGCGGGGGGCGTATCCACGAGCAGTACTTC. Protein: CASSETSGGRIHEQYF.

At least ten counts were recorded for this clone. This chain connects TRBV9 to TRBJ2-4; D perhaps matches TRBD1 (5 bases). V was pared by 0 bases and J by 4 bases, with 11 bases between. This CDR3 is built from 15 residues. Per the germline V gene, CDR1 is SGDLS and CDR2 is YYNGEE. The CDR3: CASSVEGREKNIQYF. CDR3 bases: TGTGCCAGCAGCGTAGAGGGCAGGGAAAAAAACATTCAGTACTTC.

This clone is termed medium-sized. The rearrangement joins TRBV3-1 (or the pseudogene TRBV3-2) to TRBJ2-7; D unresolved. The CDR3 contains 16 residues. The V gene lost 2 bases and the J gene lost 2 bases, with 16 bases spanning the gap. Per germline, CDR1 LGHDT and CDR2 YNNKEL (reference sequence). In nucleotides, the CDR3 is TGTGCCAGCAGCCAATTCGTTCATTTCGACACCTACGAGCAGTACTTC. Encoded protein: CASSQFVHFDTYEQYF.

The chain joins TRBV9 to TRBJ1-4; D may be TRBD1 (6 bases). Deletions cut 3 bases from V and 4 bases from J, with 16 bases between. CDR1 and CDR2 from the germline V gene are SGDLS and YYNGEE. The CDR3 is made up of 16 amino acids. The CDR3 loop reads CASSAQVGGGNEKLFF. In DNA, the CDR3 is TGTGCCAGCAGCGCTCAAGTGGGAGGGGGTAATGAAAAACTGTTTTTT.

CDR3 amino acids: CASSPLGQGNGYTF. The CDR3, as DNA: TGTGCCAGTAGTCCTCTGGGACAGGGGAATGGCTACACCTTC. This chain uses TRBV19 with TRBJ1-2; TRBD1 matches 10 bases. Germline V gene lookup returns CDR1 LNHDA and CDR2 SQIVND (reference sequence). Unmatched junction bases numbered 6, after V lost 5 bases and J lost 6 bases. This CDR3 has 14 residues.

The gene calls are TRBV27 and TRBJ2-3; D possibly corresponds to TRBD1 (6 bases). Germline lookup yields CDR1 MNHEY and CDR2 SMNVEV (reference sequence). The CDR3 loop spans 15 amino acids. Trimming pared 6 bases from V and 4 bases from J, leaving 17 bases between. CDR3 in DNA: TGTGCCAGCAGACAATCACGGCAGGGGTCAGATACGCAGTATTTT. The encoded protein is CASRQSRQGSDTQYF.

This chain uses TRBV7-9 with TRBJ2-1, with 9 bases matching TRBD1. Trimming took 0 bases from V and 8 from J; bases not matched to a gene: 11. In germline, CDR1 is SEHNR, CDR2 FQNEAQ (reference sequence). The CDR3 length is 17 residues. The CDR3 sequence is CASSLAVRTGVDHEQFF. CDR3 nucleotides: TGTGCCAGCAGCTTAGCTGTTCGGACAGGGGTAGATCATGAGCAGTTCTTC. The full variable domain, its missing parts supplied by reference TRBV7-9 and TRBJ2-1, is DTGVSQNPRHKITKRGQNVTFRCDPISEHNRLYWYRQTLGQGPEFLTYFQNEAQLEKSRLLSDRFSAERPKGSFSTLEIQRTEQGDSAMYLCASSLAVRTGVDHEQFFGPGTRLTVL.

This clone appeared a single time. A junction boundary mismatches the germline segment, possibly from a read error. This chain joins TRBV9 and TRBJ2-7; 10 bases line up with TRBD1. The CDR3 consists of 13 residues. In germline, CDR1 is SGDLS, CDR2 YYNGEE. The CDR3 reads CASSALGQGSENF. The CDR3 region has the DNA TGTGCCAGCAGCGCCTTGGGACAGGGGAGTGAGAACTTC.

The CDR3 loop reads CASSPLGTGGETLKTPFF. The CDR3 DNA follows: TGTGCCAGCTCACCACTGGGGACAGGGGGAGAAACACTGAAGACTCCGTTCTTT. The chain links TRBV18 to TRBJ1-1, with 11 nucleotides matching TRBD1. This CDR3 comprises 18 residues. V shed 1 base and J 14 bases; nucleotides not matched to a gene: 21. In germline, CDR1 is KGHSH, CDR2 LQKENI.

The genes are TRBV7-6 and TRBJ2-1; 7 bases agree with TRBD1. CDR1 and CDR2 from the germline V gene are SGHVS and FNYEAQ. Trimming took 5 bases from V and 0 from J; bases not matched to a gene: 7. The CDR3 length is 16 residues. CDR3 nucleotides: TGTGCCAGCAGCCCAAGACAGGGCCTCTCCTACAATGAGCAGTTCTTC. As protein: CASSPRQGLSYNEQFF.